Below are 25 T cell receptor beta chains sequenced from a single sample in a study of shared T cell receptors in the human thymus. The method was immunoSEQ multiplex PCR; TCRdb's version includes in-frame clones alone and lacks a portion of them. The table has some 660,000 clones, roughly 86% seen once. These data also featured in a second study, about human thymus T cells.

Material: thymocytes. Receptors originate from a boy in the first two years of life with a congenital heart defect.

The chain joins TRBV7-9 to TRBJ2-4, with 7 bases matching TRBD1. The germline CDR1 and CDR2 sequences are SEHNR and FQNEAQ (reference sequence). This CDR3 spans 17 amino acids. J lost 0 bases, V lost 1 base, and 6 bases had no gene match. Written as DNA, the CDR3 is TGTGCCAGCAGCTTAGGACAGGGACCCCAAGCCAAAAACATTCAGTACTTC. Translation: CASSLGQGPQAKNIQYF.

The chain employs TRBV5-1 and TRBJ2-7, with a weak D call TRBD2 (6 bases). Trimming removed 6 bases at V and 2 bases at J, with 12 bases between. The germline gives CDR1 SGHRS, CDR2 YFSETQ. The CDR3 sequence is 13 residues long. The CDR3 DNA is TGCGCCAGCACTGGGACTCCACCCTACGAGCAGTACTTC. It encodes CASTGTPPYEQYF.

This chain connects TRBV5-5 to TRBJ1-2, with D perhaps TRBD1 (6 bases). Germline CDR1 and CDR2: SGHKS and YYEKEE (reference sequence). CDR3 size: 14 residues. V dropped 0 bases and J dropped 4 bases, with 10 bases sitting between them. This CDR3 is CASSLVGAIYGYTF. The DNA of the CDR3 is TGTGCCAGCAGCTTGGTGGGGGCTATCTATGGCTACACCTTC. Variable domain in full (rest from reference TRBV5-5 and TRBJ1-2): DAGVTQSPTHLIKTRGQQVTLRCSPISGHKSVSWYQQVLGQGPQFIFQYYEKEERGRGNFPDRFSARQFPNYSSELNVNALLLGDSALYLCASSLVGAIYGYTFGSGTRLTVV.

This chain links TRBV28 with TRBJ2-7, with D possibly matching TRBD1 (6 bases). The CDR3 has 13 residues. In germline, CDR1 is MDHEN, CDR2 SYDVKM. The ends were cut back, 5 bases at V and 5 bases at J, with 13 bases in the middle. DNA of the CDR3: TGTGCCAGCAGTACACAGGGTCACGACGAGCAGTACTTC. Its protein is CASSTQGHDEQYF. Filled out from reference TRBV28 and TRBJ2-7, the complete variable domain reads DVKVTQSSRYLVKRTGEKVFLECVQDMDHENMFWYRQDPGLGLRLIYFSYDVKMKEKGDIPEGYSVSREKKERFSLILESASTNQTSMYLCASSTQGHDEQYFGPGTRLTVT.

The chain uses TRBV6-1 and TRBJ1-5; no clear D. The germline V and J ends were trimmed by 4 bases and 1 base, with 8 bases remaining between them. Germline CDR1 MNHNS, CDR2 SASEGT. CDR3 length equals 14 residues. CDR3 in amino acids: CASSASVSNQPQHF. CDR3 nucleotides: TGTGCCAGCAGTGCGTCAGTAAGCAATCAGCCCCAGCATTTT.

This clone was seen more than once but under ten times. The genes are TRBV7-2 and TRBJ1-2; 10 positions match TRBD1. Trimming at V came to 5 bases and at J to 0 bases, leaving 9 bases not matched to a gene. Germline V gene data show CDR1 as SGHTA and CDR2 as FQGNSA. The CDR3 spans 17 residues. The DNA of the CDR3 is TGTGCCAGCAGCCAGAAGACAGGGGGCCTAACTAACTATGGCTACACCTTC. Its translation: CASSQKTGGLTNYGYTF.

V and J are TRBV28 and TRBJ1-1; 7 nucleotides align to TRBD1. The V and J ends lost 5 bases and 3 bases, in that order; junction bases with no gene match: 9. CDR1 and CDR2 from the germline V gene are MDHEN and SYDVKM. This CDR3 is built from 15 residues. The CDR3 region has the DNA TGTGCCAGCAGTGCCTCGACAGGGTGTCACACTGAAGCTTTCTTT. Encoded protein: CASSASTGCHTEAFF.

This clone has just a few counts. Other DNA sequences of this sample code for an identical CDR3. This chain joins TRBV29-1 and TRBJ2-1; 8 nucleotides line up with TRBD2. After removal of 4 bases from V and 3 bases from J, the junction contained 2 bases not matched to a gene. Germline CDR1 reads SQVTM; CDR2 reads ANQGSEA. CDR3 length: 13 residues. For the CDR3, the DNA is TGCAGCGTTGCAAGCGGGAGCTACAATGAGCAGTTCTTC. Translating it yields CSVASGSYNEQFF.

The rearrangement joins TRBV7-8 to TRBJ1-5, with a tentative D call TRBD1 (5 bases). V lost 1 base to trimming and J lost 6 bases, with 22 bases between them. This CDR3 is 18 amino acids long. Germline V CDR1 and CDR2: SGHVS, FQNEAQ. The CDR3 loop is CASSLGQRGTAVSQPQHF. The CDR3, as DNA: TGTGCCAGCAGCTTAGGGCAAAGGGGCACGGCGGTGAGTCAGCCCCAGCATTTT. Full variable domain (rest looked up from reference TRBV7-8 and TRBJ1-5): GAGVSQSPRYKVAKRGQDVALRCDPISGHVSLFWYQQALGQGPEFLTYFQNEAQLDKSGLPSDRFFAERPEGSVSTLKIQRTQQEDSAVYLCASSLGQRGTAVSQPQHFGDGTRLSIL.

The DNA of the CDR3 is TGTGCCAGCAGTCCCGGACAGGCTCTGACGCCACCCCTCCACTTT. Protein product: CASSPGQALTPPLHF. V and J are TRBV28 and TRBJ1-6, with 7 bases that match TRBD1. The CDR3 has 15 amino acids. The ends lost 5 bases at V and 11 bases at J; junction bases unmatched: 12. Germline V gene lookup returns CDR1 MDHEN and CDR2 SYDVKM.

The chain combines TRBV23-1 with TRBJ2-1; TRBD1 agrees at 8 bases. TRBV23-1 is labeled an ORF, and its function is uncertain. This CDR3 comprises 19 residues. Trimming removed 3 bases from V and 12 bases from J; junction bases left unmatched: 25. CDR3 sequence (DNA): TGCGCCAGCAGTCAGGGGGGCTCCTCCCGGACAGGGACGGGAAGTCGGCAGTTCTTC. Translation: CASSQGGSSRTGTGSRQFF.

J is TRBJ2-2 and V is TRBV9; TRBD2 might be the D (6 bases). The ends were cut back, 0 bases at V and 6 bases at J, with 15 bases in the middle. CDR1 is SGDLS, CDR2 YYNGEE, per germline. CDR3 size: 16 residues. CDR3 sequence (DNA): TGTGCCAGCAGCGTAGGGGGAGGCCCGAGGGCCGGGGAGCTGTTTTTT. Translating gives CASSVGGGPRAGELFF.

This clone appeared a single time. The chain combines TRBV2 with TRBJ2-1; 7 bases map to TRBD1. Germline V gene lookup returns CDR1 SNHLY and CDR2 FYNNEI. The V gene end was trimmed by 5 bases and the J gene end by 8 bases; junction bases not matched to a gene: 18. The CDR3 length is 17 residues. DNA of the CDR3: TGTGCCAGCAGTAAAACTGACCCGGCGACAGGGTTGGATGAGCAGTTCTTC. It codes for CASSKTDPATGLDEQFF.

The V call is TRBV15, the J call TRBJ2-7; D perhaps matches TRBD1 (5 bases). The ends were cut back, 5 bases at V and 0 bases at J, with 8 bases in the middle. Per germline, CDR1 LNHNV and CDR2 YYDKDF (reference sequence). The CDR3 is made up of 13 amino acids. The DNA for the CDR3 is TGTGCCACCAGCTACAGGATCTCCTACGAGCAGTACTTC. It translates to CATSYRISYEQYF. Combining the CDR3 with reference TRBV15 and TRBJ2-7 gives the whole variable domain DAMVIQNPRYQVTQFGKPVTLSCSQTLNHNVMYWYQQKSSQAPKLLFHYYDKDFNNEADTPDNFQSRRPNTSFCFLDIRSPGLGDTAMYLCATSYRISYEQYFGPGTRLTVT.

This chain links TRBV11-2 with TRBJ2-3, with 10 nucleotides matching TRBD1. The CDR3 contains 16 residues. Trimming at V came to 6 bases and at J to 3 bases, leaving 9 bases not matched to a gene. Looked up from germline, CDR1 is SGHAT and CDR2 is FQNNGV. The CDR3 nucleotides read TGTGCCAGCAGTCGACAGGGGGCAGGTGGGACAGATACGCAGTATTTT. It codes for CASSRQGAGGTDTQYF.

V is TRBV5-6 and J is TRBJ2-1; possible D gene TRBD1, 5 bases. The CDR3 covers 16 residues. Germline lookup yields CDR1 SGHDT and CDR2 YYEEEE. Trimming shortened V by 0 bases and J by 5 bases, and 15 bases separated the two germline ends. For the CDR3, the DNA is TGTGCCAGCAGCTTGGTGCAGGGCGATCCGCACAATGAGCAGTTCTTC. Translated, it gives CASSLVQGDPHNEQFF.

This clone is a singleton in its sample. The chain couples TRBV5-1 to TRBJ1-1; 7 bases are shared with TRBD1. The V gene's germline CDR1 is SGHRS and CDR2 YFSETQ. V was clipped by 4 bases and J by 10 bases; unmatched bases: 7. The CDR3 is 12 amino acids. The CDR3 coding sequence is TGCGCCAGCAGCAACGACAGGGAGGCAGCTTTCTTT. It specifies CASSNDREAAFF.

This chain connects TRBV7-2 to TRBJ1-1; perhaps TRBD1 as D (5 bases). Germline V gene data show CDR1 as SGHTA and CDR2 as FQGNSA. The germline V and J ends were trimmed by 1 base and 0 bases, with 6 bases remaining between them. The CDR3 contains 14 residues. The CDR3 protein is CASSLGGMNTEAFF. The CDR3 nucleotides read TGTGCCAGCAGCTTAGGGGGCATGAACACTGAAGCTTTCTTT.

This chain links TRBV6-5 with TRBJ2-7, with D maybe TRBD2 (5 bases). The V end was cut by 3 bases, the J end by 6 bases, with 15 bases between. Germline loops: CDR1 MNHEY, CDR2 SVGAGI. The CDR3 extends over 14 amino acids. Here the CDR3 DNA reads TGTGCCAGCAGTTATAGGCGGGCATTCTCCGAGCAGTACTTC. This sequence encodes CASSYRRAFSEQYF.

CDR3 sequence reads: CSATPIYEQYF. CDR3 in DNA: TGCAGTGCTACCCCCATCTACGAGCAGTACTTC. This chain joins TRBV20-1 and TRBJ2-7, with unresolved D. The germline gives CDR1 DFQATT, CDR2 SNEGSKA (reference sequence). Trimming took off 4 bases at V and 3 bases at J, with 7 bases between the two ends. The CDR3 contains 11 residues.

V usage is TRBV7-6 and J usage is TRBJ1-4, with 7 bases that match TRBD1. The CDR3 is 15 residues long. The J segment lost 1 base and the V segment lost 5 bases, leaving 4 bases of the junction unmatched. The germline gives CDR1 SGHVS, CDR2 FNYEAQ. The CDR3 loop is CASSLQGETNEKLFF. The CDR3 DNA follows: TGTGCCAGCAGCCTCCAGGGGGAAACTAATGAAAAACTGTTTTTT.

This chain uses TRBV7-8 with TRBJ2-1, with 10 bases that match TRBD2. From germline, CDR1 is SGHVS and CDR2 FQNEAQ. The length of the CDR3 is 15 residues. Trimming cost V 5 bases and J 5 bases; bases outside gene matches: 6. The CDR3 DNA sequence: TGTGCCAGCAGCGACCCCACTAGCGGGGACAATGAGCAGTTCTTC. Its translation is CASSDPTSGDNEQFF.

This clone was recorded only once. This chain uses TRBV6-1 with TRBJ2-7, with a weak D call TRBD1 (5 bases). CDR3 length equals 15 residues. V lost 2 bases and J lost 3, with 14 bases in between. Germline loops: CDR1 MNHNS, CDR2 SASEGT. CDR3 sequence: CASSEHRFGFYEQYF. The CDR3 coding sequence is TGTGCCAGCAGTGAACACAGGTTTGGGTTCTACGAGCAGTACTTC.

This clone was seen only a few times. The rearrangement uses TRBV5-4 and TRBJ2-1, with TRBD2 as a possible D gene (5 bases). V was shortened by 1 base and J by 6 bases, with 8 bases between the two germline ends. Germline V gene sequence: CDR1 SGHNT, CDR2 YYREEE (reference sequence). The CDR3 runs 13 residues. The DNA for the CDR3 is TGTGCCAGCAGCTTGAGACTAACCAATGAGCAGTTCTTC. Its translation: CASSLRLTNEQFF.

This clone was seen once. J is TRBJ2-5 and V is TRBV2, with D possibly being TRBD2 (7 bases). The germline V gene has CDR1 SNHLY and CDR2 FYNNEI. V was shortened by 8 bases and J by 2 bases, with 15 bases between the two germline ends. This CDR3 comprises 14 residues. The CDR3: CASARRGPQETQYF. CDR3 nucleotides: TGTGCCAGCGCACGGCGGGGGCCGCAAGAGACCCAGTACTTC.